The 28 T cell receptor beta chains reported below all come from one sample, sequenced in a study of monozygotic twins with inflammatory bowel disease. TCRdb re-called the 5' RACE reads; every CDR3 protein appears as one record, without DNA. In all, the sample yields just over 300,000 distinct CDR3 sequences. Sequenced: blood. The receptors were sampled from a human donor with ulcerative colitis or Crohn's disease, or a healthy co-twin of an affected twin (not recorded which).

V is TRBV20-1 and J is TRBJ2-7; with no DNA, the TCRdb D assignment of TRBD2 cannot be verified. The CDR3 covers 14 residues. Germline assignment: CDR1 DFQATT and CDR2 SNEGSKA (reference sequence). The chain's CDR3 is CSALGLAGDYEQYF.

The rearrangement uses TRBV7-7 and TRBJ2-5; TCRdb indicates TRBD2, and absent DNA this call remains unverified. From germline, CDR1 is SSHAT and CDR2 FNYEAQ (reference sequence). The length of the CDR3 is 15 residues. Here the CDR3 reads CASSKGLAGAETQYF.

The chain couples TRBV30 to TRBJ2-7. Germline V lookup: CDR1 GTSNPN, CDR2 SVGIG (reference sequence). This CDR3 spans 12 amino acids. CDR3 residues: CAWSVHGYEQYF.

This chain joins TRBV19 and TRBJ2-5. Looked up from germline, CDR1 is LNHDA and CDR2 is SQIVND (reference sequence). CDR3 length: 14 amino acids. The CDR3 reads CASSISPGQETQYF.

The CDR3 loop is CASSVAGQGFNEQFF. The genes are TRBV9 and TRBJ2-1; TCRdb names TRBD1, which stays unverified in the absence of DNA. CDR1 is SGDLS, CDR2 YYNGEE, per germline. The CDR3 loop spans 15 amino acids.

V usage is TRBV7-8 and J usage is TRBJ2-7; the TCRdb call, TRBD1, lacks DNA for checking. The germline CDR1 and CDR2 sequences are SGHVS and FQNEAQ. CDR3 length: 13 residues. CDR3 protein: CASSPDSRYEQYF.

This chain joins TRBV13 and TRBJ2-3; the D call from TCRdb, TRBD1, cannot be confirmed without DNA. The germline V gene has CDR1 PRHDT and CDR2 FYEKMQ (reference sequence). The CDR3 covers 17 residues. CDR3 sequence: CASTPTGNGRGRDTQYF.

The J gene is TRBJ2-2, the V gene TRBV30; TCRdb designates TRBD2, a call that cannot be tested without DNA. Germline CDR1 and CDR2: GTSNPN and SVGIG (reference sequence). This CDR3 region has 15 residues. The CDR3 is CAWRLAGVNTGELFF.

The J gene is TRBJ2-3, the V gene TRBV15; TCRdb returns TRBD1, unconfirmable since there is no DNA. The CDR3 contains 16 residues. Germline CDR1 and CDR2: LNHNV and YYDKDF (reference sequence). The chain's CDR3 is CATSRRQGPLEGTQYF.

The V gene is TRBV20-1, the J gene TRBJ2-1; the TCRdb D gene call, TRBD2, has no DNA to confirm it. The CDR3 runs 14 residues. Germline V lookup: CDR1 DFQATT, CDR2 SNEGSKA (reference sequence). CDR3: CSAQTSGGIYEQFF.

The chain links TRBV7-2 to TRBJ1-1; TCRdb picks TRBD1, but there is no DNA to check that call. From germline, CDR1 is SGHTA and CDR2 FQGNSA. The CDR3 totals 15 residues. The chain's CDR3 is CASSFRTTGNTEAFF. The full variable domain, with the rest looked up from reference TRBV7-2 and TRBJ1-1, is GAGVSQSPSNKVTEKGKDVELRCDPISGHTALYWYRQSLGQGLEFLIYFQGNSAPDKSGLPSDRFSAERTGGSVSTLTIQRTQQEDSAVYLCASSFRTTGNTEAFFGQGTRLTVV.

The V gene is TRBV28, the J gene TRBJ1-5; TCRdb calls TRBD1, which cannot be checked without DNA. Germline loops: CDR1 MDHEN, CDR2 SYDVKM. This CDR3 has 13 amino acids. CDR3: CASRGHPDQPQHF.

This chain connects TRBV7-7 to TRBJ1-1. The germline CDR1 and CDR2 sequences are SSHAT and FNYEAQ (reference sequence). This CDR3 is built from 16 residues. The CDR3 spells CASSPPDSLEDTEAFF. The full variable domain, completed using reference TRBV7-7 and TRBJ1-1, is GAGVSQSPRYKVTKRGQDVTLRCDPISSHATLYWYQQALGQGPEFLTYFNYEAQPDKSGLPSDRFSAERPEGSISTLTIQRTEQRDSAMYRCASSPPDSLEDTEAFFGQGTRLTVV.

The rearrangement uses TRBV6-2 or TRBV6-3 and TRBJ2-3; TCRdb proposes TRBD2, but this gene call is untestable without DNA. This CDR3 contains 17 residues. Germline assignment: CDR1 MNHEY and CDR2 SVGEGT. The CDR3 sequence: CASSTLGRLTSTDTQYF.

The rearrangement uses TRBV7-2 and TRBJ1-1. The germline V gene encodes CDR1 SGHTA and CDR2 FQGNSA. The CDR3 length is 14 residues. CDR3 loop: CASSLARENTEAFF.

The V and J genes are TRBV18 and TRBJ2-1; the TCRdb D gene call, TRBD2, has no DNA to confirm it. This CDR3 has 16 amino acids. Looked up from germline, CDR1 is KGHSH and CDR2 is LQKENI. CDR3 amino acids: CASSPPTSGEINEQFF. The full variable domain, completed using reference TRBV18 and TRBJ2-1, is NAGVMQNPRHLVRRRGQEARLRCSPMKGHSHVYWYRQLPEEGLKFMVYLQKENIIDESGMPKERFSAEFPKEGPSILRIQQVVRGDSAAYFCASSPPTSGEINEQFFGPGTRLTVL.

This chain uses TRBV30 with TRBJ2-7; the TRBD2 assignment by TCRdb is unverifiable without DNA. CDR3 size: 15 residues. Germline assignment: CDR1 GTSNPN and CDR2 SVGIG (reference sequence). This CDR3 is CAWRREGPRPYEQYF.

The gene calls are TRBV7-9 and TRBJ2-3; the D call from TCRdb, TRBD2, cannot be confirmed without DNA. The germline V gene has CDR1 SEHNR and CDR2 FQNEAQ (reference sequence). CDR3 size: 16 residues. Here the CDR3 reads CASSLSGALGTDTQYF.

V is TRBV7-9 and J is TRBJ2-7; TCRdb returns TRBD1, unconfirmable since there is no DNA. The germline V gene has CDR1 SEHNR and CDR2 FQNEAQ (reference sequence). The CDR3 has 15 residues. CDR3 in amino acids: CASSSDGGFTSEQYF.

The chain employs TRBV7-9 and TRBJ1-4; TCRdb's D gene call, TRBD1, goes unchecked for lack of DNA. CDR1 and CDR2 (germline): SEHNR, FQNEAQ (reference sequence). This CDR3 comprises 14 residues. The CDR3 loop reads CASIKGQGSEKLFF.

The chain links TRBV28 to TRBJ2-5; TCRdb calls TRBD2, which cannot be checked without DNA. The CDR3 extends over 12 amino acids. From germline, CDR1 is MDHEN and CDR2 SYDVKM. The CDR3 sequence: CASSALRETQYF.

The rearrangement links TRBV6-5 to TRBJ2-5. From germline, CDR1 is MNHEY and CDR2 SVGAGI. CDR3 length equals 13 residues. The chain's CDR3 is CASQRLVQETQYF.

V and J are TRBV9 and TRBJ2-1. From germline, CDR1 is SGDLS and CDR2 YYNGEE. The CDR3 loop spans 16 amino acids. The CDR3 region is CASSANRIRLINEQFF.

The genes are TRBV20-1 and TRBJ1-5. The CDR3 consists of 16 residues. The V gene's germline CDR1 is DFQATT and CDR2 SNEGSKA (reference sequence). CDR3 residues: CSARDRAGGSNQPQHF.

The V and J genes are TRBV28 and TRBJ1-5. Per the germline V gene, CDR1 is MDHEN and CDR2 is SYDVKM. This CDR3 spans 18 amino acids. The CDR3 sequence is CASSYLEVRSTYNQPQHF.

The chain combines TRBV7-2 with TRBJ2-5; absent DNA, TCRdb's TRBD2 call cannot be checked. CDR1 and CDR2 (germline): SGHTA, FQGNSA. The CDR3 extends over 14 amino acids. This CDR3 reads CASSRLAGKETQYF.

The chain uses TRBV20-1 and TRBJ2-5. Germline CDR1 is DFQATT and CDR2 is SNEGSKA (reference sequence). The CDR3 totals 14 residues. CDR3 protein: CSASVSGYQETQYF.

The CDR3 is CSAPLAGSLNEQFF. The V and J genes are TRBV20-1 and TRBJ2-1; TCRdb's D gene call, TRBD2, goes unchecked for lack of DNA. The CDR3 sequence is 14 residues long. CDR1 and CDR2 from the germline V gene are DFQATT and SNEGSKA (reference sequence).